This T cell receptor beta chain stems from a study of OX40 agonist ivuxolimab in advanced cancers. Across the whole study: Treatment of patients was with ivuxolimab, an agonistic anti-OX40 (CD134) antibody. Dose-escalation patients' cancers were hepatocellular carcinoma, melanoma, renal cell or head and neck cancer. Partial responses were achieved by three patients, one with hepatocellular carcinoma and two with cutaneous melanoma.

Study-level results: Expanded clones were, on average, more numerous in CD8+ T cells than in CD4+.

In its sample, this clone was seen once. Its specificity is unknown. The CDR3 is made up of 13 amino acids. Trimming at V came to 5 bases and at J to 0 bases, leaving 2 bases not matched to a gene. The germline V gene has CDR1 GTSNPN and CDR2 SVGIG (reference sequence). Sequenced by immunoSEQ multiplex PCR; TCRdb stores in-frame clones only, minus some. There are around 58,000 clones in the sample; more than 85% occur only once, and 1.2% to 1.5% lies in the top ten. The rearrangement joins TRBV30 to TRBJ2-3; 7 bases line up with TRBD2. This receptor was obtained from an adult with an advanced solid tumor such as melanoma, head and neck, liver or kidney cancer. The sequences come from CD4+ or CD8+ T cells sorted from blood, collected in a trial of the OX40 agonist ivuxolimab. The DNA of the CDR3 is TGTGCCTGGGAGCGGGGCAGCACAGATACGCAGTATTTT. It encodes CAWERGSTDTQYF.